This T cell receptor (beta chain) appears in the sequencing data of a study of T cells in Graves' hyperthyroidism and ophthalmopathy. The study, taken as a whole, reports: Prediction of ophthalmopathy progression came a median approximately 6.5 months pre-onset.

The source material, RNA transcripts, was used to amplify TCR beta CDR3 regions. A first-round RT-PCR of the TCR CDR3 used the HTBI primer set. TCRdb itself ran the multiplex PCR reads through MiXCR, one entry per CDR3 protein. The sample records about 360,000 distinct CDR3 sequences, 13% being singletons. In its sample, this clonotype was seen many times. Its antigen remains unidentified. Per the germline V gene, CDR1 is LGHDT and CDR2 is YNNKEL (reference sequence). V lost 1 base and J lost 6, with 9 bases in between. This CDR3 spans 13 amino acids. The rearrangement joins TRBV3-1 to TRBJ1-2; D uncertain. Sequencing was carried out using blood. The TCR sequence derives from a woman under 30 with Graves' hyperthyroidism. This CDR3 is CASSQASSNGYTF. The CDR3 DNA reads as TGTGCCAGCAGCCAAGCCAGCAGCAATGGCTACACCTTC.